This entry is about one TCR beta chain. The antigen is undetermined. These data belong to a study of beta chain features in type 1 diabetes. Overall study findings and caveats: Sampled from patients, naive, central memory and Treg TCRB repertoires appeared more similar than those sampled from healthy donors. A cDNA-based sequencing approach could over-represent cells with high TCR expression. Within each of all four CD4+ subsets, Type 1 diabetes patients had TCRB CDR3s that were moderately but significantly shorter.

The entirety of the isolated RNA underwent reverse transcription, so expressed TCRB transcripts were sequenced. The protocol was immunoSEQ multiplex PCR, while the TCRdb copy is restricted to in-frame clones and leaves out a portion. The table lists tens of thousands of clones, about a third of them singletons. Isolation of CD4+ naive, central memory, regulatory and stem cell-like memory cells was achieved by sorting via CD45RO/CCR7/CD25/CD127/CD95/CD27. The CDR3 consists of 15 residues. J gave up 4 bases and V 3 bases, and 1 base lay outside the gene matches. Germline V gene lookup returns CDR1 LNHDA and CDR2 SQIVND (reference sequence).

The sequence was obtained from a woman aged 18-29 years in good health. Material: stem cell memory CD4+ T cells from blood. The chain joins TRBV19 to TRBJ2-2; 11 nucleotides match TRBD1. The CDR3 here is CASSMGQGVTGELFF. CDR3 DNA: TGTGCCAGTAGTATGGGACAGGGGGTCACCGGGGAGCTGTTTTTT.